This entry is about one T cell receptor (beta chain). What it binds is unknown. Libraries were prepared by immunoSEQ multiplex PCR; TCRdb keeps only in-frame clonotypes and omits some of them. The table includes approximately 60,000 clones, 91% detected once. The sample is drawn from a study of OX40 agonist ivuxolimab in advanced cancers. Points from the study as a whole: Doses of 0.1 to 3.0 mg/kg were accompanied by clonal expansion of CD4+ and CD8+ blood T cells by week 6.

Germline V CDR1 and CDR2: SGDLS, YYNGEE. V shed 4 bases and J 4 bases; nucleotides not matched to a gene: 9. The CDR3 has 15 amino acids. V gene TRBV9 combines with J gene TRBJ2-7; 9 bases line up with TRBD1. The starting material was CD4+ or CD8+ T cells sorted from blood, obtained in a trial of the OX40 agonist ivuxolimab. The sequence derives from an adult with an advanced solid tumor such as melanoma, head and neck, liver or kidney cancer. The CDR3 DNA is TGTGCCAGCAGCACAGGGACAGGGCAATTTTACGAGCAGTACTTC. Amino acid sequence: CASSTGTGQFYEQYF.